This note documents a single TCR beta chain sequence. These data belong to a study of blood T cell repertoires in COVID-19. The CDR3 contains 17 residues. V was clipped by 2 bases and J by 5 bases; unmatched bases: 12. The germline V gene has CDR1 MNHEY and CDR2 SMNVEV (reference sequence). Some clones are missing from TCRdb's copy, which holds only in-frame ones; the method was immunoSEQ multiplex PCR. Among 95,000 to 150,000 clones listed, 85% to 90% were seen once. The sequence derives from a woman in her forties or fifties with acute or convalescent COVID-19. V is TRBV27 and J is TRBJ2-3, with 8 bases identical to TRBD1. Specimen: peripheral blood. CDR3 nucleotides: TGTGCCAGCAGTTTACGGTTGGTCCAGGGGGCTGGAGATACGCAGTATTTT. Translation: CASSLRLVQGAGDTQYF.